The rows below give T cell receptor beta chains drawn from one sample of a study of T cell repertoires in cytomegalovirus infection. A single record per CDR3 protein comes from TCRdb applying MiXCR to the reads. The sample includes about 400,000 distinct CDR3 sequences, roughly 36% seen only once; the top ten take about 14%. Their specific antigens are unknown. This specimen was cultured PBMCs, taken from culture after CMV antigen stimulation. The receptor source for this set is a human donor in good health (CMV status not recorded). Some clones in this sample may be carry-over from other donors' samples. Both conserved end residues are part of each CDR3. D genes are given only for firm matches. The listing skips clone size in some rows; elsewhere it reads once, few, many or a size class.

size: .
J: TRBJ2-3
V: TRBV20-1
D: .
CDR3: CSALSGTDTQYF
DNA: TGCAGTGCTCTCTCTGGCACAGATACGCAGTATTTT

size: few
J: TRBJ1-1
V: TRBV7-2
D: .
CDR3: CASSLGFSTTMNTEAFF
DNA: TGTGCCAGCAGCTTAGGGTTTTCTACAACCATGAACACTGAAGCTTTCTTT

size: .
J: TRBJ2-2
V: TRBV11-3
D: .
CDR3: CASSLARAEFPGELFF
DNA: TGTGCCAGCAGCTTAGCTCGGGCGGAGTTTCCCGGGGAGCTGTTTTTT

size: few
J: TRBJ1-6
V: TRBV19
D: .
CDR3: CASSPTNNSPLHF
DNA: TGTGCCAGTAGCCCGACTAATAATTCACCCCTCCACTTT

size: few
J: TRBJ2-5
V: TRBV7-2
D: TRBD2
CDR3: CASSPRLAGVTETQYF
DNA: TGTGCCAGCAGCCCCAGACTAGCGGGAGTTACGGAGACCCAGTACTTC

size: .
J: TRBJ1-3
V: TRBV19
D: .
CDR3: CASSAPGPGRNTIYF
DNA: TGTGCCAGTAGTGCACCGGGACCCGGGAGAAACACCATATATTTT

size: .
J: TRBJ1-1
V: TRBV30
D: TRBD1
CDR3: CAWSRLTGGTEAFF
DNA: TGTGCCTGGAGCCGCTTGACAGGGGGCACTGAAGCTTTCTTT

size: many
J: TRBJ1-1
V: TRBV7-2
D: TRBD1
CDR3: CASSPAGGTGWNTEAFF
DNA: TGTGCCAGCAGCCCAGCTGGGGGGACAGGGTGGAATACTGAAGCTTTCTTT

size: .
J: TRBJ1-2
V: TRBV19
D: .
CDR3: CASSLGPGGYTF
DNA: TGTGCCAGTAGTCTAGGGCCCGGCGGCTACACCTTC

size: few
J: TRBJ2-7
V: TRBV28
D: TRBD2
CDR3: CASRGLAGGEQYF
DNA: TGTGCCAGCAGGGGACTAGCGGGAGGCGAGCAGTACTTC

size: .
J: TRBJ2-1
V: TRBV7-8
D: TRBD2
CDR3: CASSYGTSAYNEQFF
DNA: TGTGCCAGCAGCTACGGGACTAGCGCCTACAATGAGCAGTTCTTC

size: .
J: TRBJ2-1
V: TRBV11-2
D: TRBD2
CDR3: CASSPGGSGRYNEQFF
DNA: TGTGCCAGCAGCCCCGGAGGGAGCGGGAGATACAATGAGCAGTTCTTC

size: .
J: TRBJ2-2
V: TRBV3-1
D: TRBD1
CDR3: CASSQGTGVTGELFF
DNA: TGTGCCAGCAGCCAAGGAACAGGGGTCACCGGGGAGCTGTTTTTT

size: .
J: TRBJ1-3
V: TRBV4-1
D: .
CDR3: CASSQPARDAGNTIYF
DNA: TGCGCCAGCAGCCAACCGGCCCGGGATGCCGGAAACACCATATATTTT